This T cell receptor (beta chain) was profiled in a study of cytomegalovirus exposure and HLA in healthy donors. Study results and limitations: In a later analysis, TCR beta V- and J-gene trimming was associated with a missense DCLRE1C variant. After further analysis at a later stage, 16,951 TCR beta sequences were associated with HLA alleles at 0.05 false discovery rate.

CDR1 and CDR2 from the germline V gene are LNHNV and YYDKDF (reference sequence). V lost 6 bases, J lost 4 bases, and 4 bases stayed unmatched. This CDR3 is built from 13 residues. Vbeta (60) and Jbeta (13) primers were used in the PCR. Clones were sequenced by immunoSEQ multiplex PCR, and TCRdb holds only the in-frame ones, with some missing. The repertoire has 200,000 to 250,000 clones, 80% to 90% of them found once; the top ten carry 2.5% to 3%. Points on this clone: Its antigen is not identified.

The sample was PBMCs. The origin of this receptor is a man aged 25-45 years in good health and CMV-seronegative. The rearrangement uses TRBV15 and TRBJ2-3, with TRBD2 matching over 7 bases. The CDR3 DNA follows: TGTGCCACCAGTAACGGGGGGTCAGATACGCAGTATTTT. This sequence encodes CATSNGGSDTQYF.